This T cell receptor beta chain was retrieved from a study of T cells in Graves' hyperthyroidism and ophthalmopathy. This clonotype was detected only a few times. Regions amplified from RNA transcripts were the TCR beta CDR3 regions. Using the HTBI primer set, a first-round RT-PCR was run on the TCR CDR3. TCRdb processed the multiplex PCR reads anew with MiXCR; each CDR3 protein has one entry. The profile shows some 440,000 distinct CDR3 sequences, around a sixth of them singletons. Looked up from germline, CDR1 is SQVTM and CDR2 is ANQGSEA. The CDR3 has 13 amino acids. V lost 3 bases, J lost 5 bases, and 13 bases lay in between.

The source of this sequence is a woman under 30 with Graves' hyperthyroidism. V and J are TRBV29-1 and TRBJ1-1; D ambiguous. Sequencing used blood. The DNA of the CDR3 is TGCAGCGTTGAGCCAGGATTGGGGACTGAAGCTTTCTTT. Encoded protein: CSVEPGLGTEAFF.